A single T cell receptor beta chain is shown here with its context. Its antigen is unknown. This record comes from a study of CD4+ T cells in melanoma. Profiled with immunoSEQ multiplex PCR; TCRdb holds only in-frame clones, not every one. The data show 50,000 to 60,000 clones, roughly two thirds seen once. Whole-study results and caveats: A reported correlation linked neoantigen-specific CD4+ T cells to CD8+, macrophage and B cell function. Reportedly, melanoma neoantigen-specific CD4+ T cells showed varied differentiation states.

Trimming at V came to 1 base and at J to 4 bases, leaving 5 bases not matched to a gene. This CDR3 region has 15 residues. CDR1 and CDR2 from the germline V gene are MGHDK and SYGVNS. The receptor was isolated from a human donor with melanoma. This sequence joins TRBV25-1 and TRBJ1-2; TRBD1 matches 8 bases. The sequencing sample was made of tumor tissue. The CDR3 nucleotides read TGTGCCAGCAGTGAATTGGACAGGGAAGGCTATGGCTACACCTTC. The encoded protein is CASSELDREGYGYTF.